A single sample is the source of the 21 T cell receptor beta chains below, sequenced in a study of blood T cell repertoires in COVID-19. Repertoires were generated with immunoSEQ multiplex PCR, while TCRdb's copy carries only in-frame clones and drops some. Seen here are more than 200,000 clones, about 80% observed once, and the top ten hold about 4.5%. Sequencing input: peripheral blood. Receptors originate from a man between 50 and 59 years old with active or convalescent COVID-19.

The rearrangement joins TRBV6-5 to TRBJ1-1; a weak D match, TRBD1 (6 bases). The CDR3 covers 13 residues. Germline CDR1 reads MNHEY; CDR2 reads SVGAGI. V lost 11 bases, J lost 4 bases, and 17 bases lay in between. This chain's CDR3 is CAVREGGATEAFF. The CDR3 region has the DNA TGTGCCGTACGGGAGGGGGGGGCCACTGAAGCTTTCTTT.

This chain connects TRBV27 to TRBJ1-2; TRBD1 aligns across 7 bases. The CDR3 extends over 15 amino acids. Trimming took 7 bases from V and 2 from J; bases not matched to a gene: 10. Germline V gene lookup returns CDR1 MNHEY and CDR2 SMNVEV (reference sequence). CDR3 bases: TGTGCCAGCACCCCGACAGGGCAGCCCAACTATGGCTACACCTTC. Translation gives CASTPTGQPNYGYTF.

This sequence joins TRBV19 and TRBJ1-1; tentatively, D is TRBD1 (6 bases). Trimming removed 9 bases at V and 5 bases at J, with 16 bases between. Per the germline V gene, CDR1 is LNHDA and CDR2 is SQIVND (reference sequence). There are 13 residues in the CDR3. In DNA form, the CDR3 reads TGTGCCAGCAGCCGCTACAGGGAGACTGAAGCTTTCTTT. This sequence encodes CASSRYRETEAFF. Using reference TRBV19 and TRBJ1-1 for the parts outside the CDR3, the full variable domain is DGGITQSPKYLFRKEGQNVTLSCEQNLNHDAMYWYRQDPGQGLRLIYYSQIVNDFQKGDIAEGYSVSREKKESFPLTVTSAQKNPTAFYLCASSRYRETEAFFGQGTRLTVV.

J is TRBJ2-3 and V is TRBV30; 7 nucleotides agree with TRBD2. CDR3 length: 15 residues. Germline V gene lookup returns CDR1 GTSNPN and CDR2 SVGIG (reference sequence). Trimming removed 5 bases from V and 2 bases from J; junction bases left unmatched: 10. Here the CDR3 DNA reads TGTGCCTGGGCAGACGGGGGGATCCCCACAGATACGCAGTATTTT. Translation: CAWADGGIPTDTQYF.

The chain joins TRBV29-1 to TRBJ2-7, with D uncertain. This CDR3 is 14 amino acids long. Germline V gives CDR1 SQVTM, CDR2 ANQGSEA. Trimming cost V 6 bases and J 3 bases, with 18 bases left between them. The CDR3 nucleotides are TGCAGCGTCACATCGGGTTCTCTAGACTACGAGCAGTACTTC. This sequence encodes CSVTSGSLDYEQYF.

The V and J genes are TRBV7-7 and TRBJ2-1, with 7 nucleotides matching TRBD1. The V gene's germline CDR1 is SSHAT and CDR2 FNYEAQ (reference sequence). Losses at the gene ends were 5 bases for V and 8 bases for J; bases not matched to a gene: 6. The CDR3 totals 13 residues. CDR3 in amino acids: CASSQQGLDEQFF. CDR3 sequence (DNA): TGTGCCAGCAGCCAACAGGGGCTCGATGAGCAGTTCTTC.

The chain employs TRBV18 and TRBJ1-2; 9 nucleotides agree with TRBD1. The CDR3 contains 16 residues. Germline CDR1 KGHSH, CDR2 LQKENI. Unmatched junction bases numbered 14, after V lost 6 bases and J lost 6 bases. CDR3 residues: CASSLPSGTGRDGYTF. The CDR3 DNA sequence: TGTGCCAGCTCGCTCCCCTCCGGGACAGGGAGAGATGGCTACACCTTC.

The chain carries TRBV5-1 and TRBJ2-7, with TRBD1 matching 8 bases. The V and J ends lost 3 bases and 2 bases, in that order; junction bases with no gene match: 4. CDR3 length equals 14 residues. Germline V gives CDR1 SGHRS, CDR2 YFSETQ. CDR3 residues: CASSSRDRTYEQYF. CDR3 DNA sequence: TGCGCCAGCAGCTCACGGGACAGGACCTACGAGCAGTACTTC.

The rearrangement links TRBV6-5 to TRBJ1-2, with D possibly being TRBD1 (5 bases). Trimming shortened V by 5 bases and J by 5 bases, and 15 bases separated the two germline ends. CDR1 MNHEY and CDR2 SVGAGI come from the germline V gene. CDR3 length: 14 residues. The CDR3: CASSRDSLLYGYTF. The CDR3 DNA reads TGTGCCAGCAGTAGGGACTCGCTATTGTATGGCTACACCTTC.

This clone has more than one count but fewer than ten. The chain is built from TRBV2 and TRBJ2-1; tentatively, D is TRBD2 (7 bases). The CDR3 is made up of 14 amino acids. The ends were cut back, 4 bases at V and 6 bases at J, with 13 bases in the middle. Germline V gene data show CDR1 as SNHLY and CDR2 as FYNNEI. The CDR3 here is CASSGRGAFNEQFF. CDR3 nucleotide sequence: TGTGCCAGCAGTGGTCGGGGGGCTTTCAATGAGCAGTTCTTC. The variable domain in full, completed from reference TRBV2 and TRBJ2-1, reads EPEVTQTPSHQVTQMGQEVILRCVPISNHLYFYWYRQILGQKVEFLVSFYNNEISEKSEIFDDQFSVERPDGSNFTLKIRSTKLEDSAMYFCASSGRGAFNEQFFGPGTRLTVL.

The V gene is TRBV10-3, the J gene TRBJ2-1; TRBD2 agrees at 8 bases. Unmatched junction bases numbered 6, after V lost 6 bases and J lost 5 bases. In germline, CDR1 is ENHRY, CDR2 SYGVKD. The CDR3 is 14 residues long. In DNA form, the CDR3 reads TGTGCCATCAGCCCGGGGGGGCCACACAATGAGCAGTTCTTC. This gives the protein CAISPGGPHNEQFF.

This clone appeared a single time. The chain is built from TRBV29-1 and TRBJ2-3, with a possible D match to TRBD1 (6 bases). Between the trimmed V and J ends, which lost 7 bases and 0 bases, there was a span of 11 bases. Germline CDR1 is SQVTM and CDR2 is ANQGSEA. This CDR3 is built from 13 residues. The CDR3, as DNA: TGCAGCGCTGGGACAACTAGCACAGATACGCAGTATTTT. Translating gives CSAGTTSTDTQYF.

The J gene is TRBJ2-1, the V gene TRBV7-2, with D perhaps TRBD2 (7 bases). The CDR3 spans 14 residues. Germline values: CDR1 SGHTA, CDR2 FQGNSA. Trimming left V 6 bases short and J 7 bases short, with 16 bases between. CDR3 loop: CASSYGGATNEQFF. CDR3 sequence (DNA): TGTGCCAGCAGTTATGGGGGGGCCACAAATGAGCAGTTCTTC. Full variable domain (outside the CDR3, taken from reference TRBV7-2 and TRBJ2-1): GAGVSQSPSNKVTEKGKDVELRCDPISGHTALYWYRQSLGQGLEFLIYFQGNSAPDKSGLPSDRFSAERTGGSVSTLTIQRTQQEDSAVYLCASSYGGATNEQFFGPGTRLTVL.

The rearrangement uses TRBV28 and TRBJ1-1; D is unresolved. Germline CDR1 reads MDHEN; CDR2 reads SYDVKM. Between the trimmed V and J ends, which lost 5 bases and 8 bases, there was a span of 9 bases. There are 11 residues in the CDR3. This chain's CDR3 is CASSTPGEAFF. The CDR3 bases are TGTGCCAGCAGTACCCCGGGGGAAGCTTTCTTT. Looking up the rest from reference TRBV28 and TRBJ1-1 gives the full variable domain: DVKVTQSSRYLVKRTGEKVFLECVQDMDHENMFWYRQDPGLGLRLIYFSYDVKMKEKGDIPEGYSVSREKKERFSLILESASTNQTSMYLCASSTPGEAFFGQGTRLTVV.

This chain connects TRBV6-5 to TRBJ1-5; TRBD1 is a possible D gene (5 bases). V was pared by 10 bases and J by 0 bases, with 7 bases between. This CDR3 contains 12 residues. CDR1 MNHEY and CDR2 SVGAGI come from the germline V gene. This CDR3 reads CATTGSNQPQHF. The CDR3 region has the DNA TGTGCCACCACAGGTAGCAATCAGCCCCAGCATTTT.

This sequence joins TRBV20-1 and TRBJ2-1, with no clear D. V dropped 1 base and J dropped 7 bases, with 5 bases sitting between them. Germline CDR1 DFQATT, CDR2 SNEGSKA (reference sequence). CDR3 size: 11 residues. This CDR3 reads CSARVLNEQFF. The DNA of the CDR3 is TGCAGTGCTAGAGTTCTGAATGAGCAGTTCTTC.

The chain couples TRBV21-1 to TRBJ1-4; TRBD1, as called in the table, went unchecked against the DNA. TRBV21-1 counts as a pseudogene. This CDR3 comprises 14 residues. CDR3 nucleotides: TGTGCCAGCAGCGTAGGGGCGTCTAATGAAAAACTGTTTTTT. Its protein product is CASSVGASNEKLFF.

This clone was recorded a few times. The chain uses TRBV30 and TRBJ1-1; D unresolved. Trimming shortened V by 3 bases and J by 5 bases, and 13 bases separated the two germline ends. This CDR3 is built from 13 residues. The germline gives CDR1 GTSNPN, CDR2 SVGIG (reference sequence). The CDR3 DNA reads TGTGCCTGGAGCTGGGAGCAAAAAACTGAAGCTTTCTTT. This translates into CAWSWEQKTEAFF.

This chain joins TRBV5-1 and TRBJ1-6; TRBD1 agrees at 8 bases. Germline V CDR1 and CDR2: SGHRS, YFSETQ. V shed 4 bases and J 6 bases; nucleotides not matched to a gene: 3. The CDR3 extends over 14 amino acids. CDR3 loop: CASSPGQGNSPLHF. CDR3 DNA sequence: TGCGCCAGCAGCCCCGGACAGGGTAATTCACCCCTCCACTTT.

This clone was detected only a few times. V and J are TRBV18 and TRBJ1-5, with a weak D call TRBD1 (6 bases). Trimming took off 3 bases at V and 9 bases at J, with 21 bases between the two ends. The CDR3 sequence is 16 residues long. CDR1 and CDR2 (germline): KGHSH, LQKENI. This CDR3 reads CASSPSGQIPYGPQHF. The CDR3 DNA reads as TGTGCCAGCTCACCCTCCGGACAGATTCCTTACGGGCCCCAGCATTTT.

The J gene is TRBJ1-4, the V gene TRBV2, with D hard to call. The CDR3 length is 14 residues. Per germline, CDR1 SNHLY and CDR2 FYNNEI. V lost 4 bases and J lost 5, with 11 bases in between. For the CDR3, the DNA is TGTGCCAGCAGTGTTGCAGTGATGAATGAAAAACTGTTTTTT. Translated, it gives CASSVAVMNEKLFF.